This record covers a single T cell receptor (beta chain). The data belong to a study of blood T cell repertoires in COVID-19. TCRdb's table, derived via immunoSEQ multiplex PCR, lists solely in-frame clones and lacks some. The table shows under 350,000 clones, with about 89% occurring only once. The junction had 11 bases not matched to a gene; V was cut back by 6 bases and J by 10 bases. From germline, CDR1 is SEHNR and CDR2 FQNEAQ (reference sequence). The length of the CDR3 is 14 residues. Sequencing used PBMCs or T cells enriched from blood (not recorded which). The chain uses TRBV7-9 and TRBJ2-1, with 8 bases identical to TRBD2. The TCR comes from a young woman who had recovered from COVID-19. CDR3 amino acids: CASRRGLGRLEQFF. In nucleotides, the CDR3 is TGTGCCAGCAGACGGGGACTAGGTCGTTTGGAGCAGTTCTTC.